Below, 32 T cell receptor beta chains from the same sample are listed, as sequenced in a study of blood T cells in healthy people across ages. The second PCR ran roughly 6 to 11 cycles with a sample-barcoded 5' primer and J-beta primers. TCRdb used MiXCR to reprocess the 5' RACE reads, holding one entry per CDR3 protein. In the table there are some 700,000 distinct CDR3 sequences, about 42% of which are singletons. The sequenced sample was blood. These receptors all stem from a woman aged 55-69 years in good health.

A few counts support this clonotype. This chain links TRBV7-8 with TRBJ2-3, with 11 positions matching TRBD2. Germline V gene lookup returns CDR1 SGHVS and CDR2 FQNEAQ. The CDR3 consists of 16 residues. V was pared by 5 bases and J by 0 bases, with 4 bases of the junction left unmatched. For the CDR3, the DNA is TGTGCCAGCAGCACTCGACTAGCGGGGAGCACAGATACGCAGTATTTT. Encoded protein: CASSTRLAGSTDTQYF.

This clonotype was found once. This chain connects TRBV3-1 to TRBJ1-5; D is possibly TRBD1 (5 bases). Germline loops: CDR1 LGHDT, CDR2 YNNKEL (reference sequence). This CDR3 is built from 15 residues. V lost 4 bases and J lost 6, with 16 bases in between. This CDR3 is CASSPSSGAFQPQHF. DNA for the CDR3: TGTGCCAGCAGCCCCTCTTCCGGGGCATTTCAGCCCCAGCATTTT.

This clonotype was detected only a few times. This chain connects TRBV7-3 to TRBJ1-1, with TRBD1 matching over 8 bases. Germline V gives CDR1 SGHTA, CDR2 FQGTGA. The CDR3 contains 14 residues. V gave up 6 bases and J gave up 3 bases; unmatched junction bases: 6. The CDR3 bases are TGTGCCAGCAGTTCGGGACAGGCTTACACTGAAGCTTTCTTT. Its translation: CASSSGQAYTEAFF.

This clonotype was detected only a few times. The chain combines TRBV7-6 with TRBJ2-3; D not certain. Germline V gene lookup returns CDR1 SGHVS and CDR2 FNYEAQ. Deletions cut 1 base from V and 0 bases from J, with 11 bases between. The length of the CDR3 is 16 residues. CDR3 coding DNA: TGTGCCAGCAGCTTAGGGCTAACGCCCAGCACAGATACGCAGTATTTT. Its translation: CASSLGLTPSTDTQYF. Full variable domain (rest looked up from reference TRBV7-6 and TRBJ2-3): GAGVSQSPRYKVTKRGQDVALRCDPISGHVSLYWYRQALGQGPEFLTYFNYEAQQDKSGLPNDRFSAERPEGSISTLTIQRTEQRDSAMYRCASSLGLTPSTDTQYFGPGTRLTVL.

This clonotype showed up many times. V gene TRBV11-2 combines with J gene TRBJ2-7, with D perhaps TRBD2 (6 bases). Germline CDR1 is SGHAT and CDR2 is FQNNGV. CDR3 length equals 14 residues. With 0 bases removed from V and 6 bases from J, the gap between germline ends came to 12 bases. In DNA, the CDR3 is TGTGCCAGCAGCTTAGACTTTGGGACTTCCGAGCAGTACTTC. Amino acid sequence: CASSLDFGTSEQYF.

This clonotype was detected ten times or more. The CDR3 bases are TGTGCCAGCAGCGAAGAAGCGGGAGTCGATGAGCAGTTCTTC. This encodes CASSEEAGVDEQFF. This chain uses TRBV9 with TRBJ2-1, with 8 bases identical to TRBD2. Losses at the gene ends were 3 bases for V and 8 bases for J; bases not matched to a gene: 7. CDR1 SGDLS and CDR2 YYNGEE come from the germline V gene. The CDR3 is 14 residues long.

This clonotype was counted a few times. The CDR3 here is CASQLGSSGVPDTQYF. The CDR3 DNA reads as TGTGCCAGCCAACTAGGGTCCAGCGGGGTCCCAGATACGCAGTATTTT. This chain uses TRBV7-9 with TRBJ2-3; 7 bases match TRBD2. The CDR3 is 16 residues long. The ends lost 8 bases at V and 4 bases at J; junction bases unmatched: 15. CDR1 and CDR2 (germline): SEHNR, FQNEAQ (reference sequence).

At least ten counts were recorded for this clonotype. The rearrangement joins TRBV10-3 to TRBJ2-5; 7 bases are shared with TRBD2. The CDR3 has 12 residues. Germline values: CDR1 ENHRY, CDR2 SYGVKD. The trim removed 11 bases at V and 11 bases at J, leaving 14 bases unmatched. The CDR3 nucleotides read TGTGCCGCTACTAGCGTGAGCAATGAGCAGTACTTC. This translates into CAATSVSNEQYF.

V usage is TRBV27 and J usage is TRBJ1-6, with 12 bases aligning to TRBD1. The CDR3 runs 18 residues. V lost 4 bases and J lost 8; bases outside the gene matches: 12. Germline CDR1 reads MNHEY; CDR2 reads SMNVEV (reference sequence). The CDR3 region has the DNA TGTGCCAGCAGTTATAGGCTCCGGGACAGGGGGCCTGATTCACCCCTCCACTTT. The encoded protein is CASSYRLRDRGPDSPLHF.

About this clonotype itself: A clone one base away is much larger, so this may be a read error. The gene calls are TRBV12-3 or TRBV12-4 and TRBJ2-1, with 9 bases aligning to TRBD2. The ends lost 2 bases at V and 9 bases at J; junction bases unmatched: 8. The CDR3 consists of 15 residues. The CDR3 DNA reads TGTGCCAGCAGTTTATTGGCGGGGGGGCACTGTGAGCAGTTCTTC. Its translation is CASSLLAGGHCEQFF.

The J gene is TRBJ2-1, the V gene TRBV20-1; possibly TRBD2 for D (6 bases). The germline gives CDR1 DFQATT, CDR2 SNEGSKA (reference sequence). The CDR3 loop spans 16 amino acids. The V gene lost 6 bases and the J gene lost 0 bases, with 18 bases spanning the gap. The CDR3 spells CSAPDGAGPSYNEQFF. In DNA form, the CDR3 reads TGCAGTGCCCCCGACGGAGCGGGCCCCTCCTACAATGAGCAGTTCTTC.

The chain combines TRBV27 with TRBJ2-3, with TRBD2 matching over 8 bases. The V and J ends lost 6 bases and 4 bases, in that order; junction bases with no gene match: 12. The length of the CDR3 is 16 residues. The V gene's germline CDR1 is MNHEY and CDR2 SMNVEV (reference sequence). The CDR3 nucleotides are TGTGCCAGCAGGACAATAGCGGGGAGAGGCCCAGATACGCAGTATTTT. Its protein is CASRTIAGRGPDTQYF.

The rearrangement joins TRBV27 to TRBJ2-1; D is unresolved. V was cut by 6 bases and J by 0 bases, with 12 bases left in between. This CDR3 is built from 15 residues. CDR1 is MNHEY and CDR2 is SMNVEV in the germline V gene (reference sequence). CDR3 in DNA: TGTGCCAGCAGAGACCTACCTAGCTCCTACAATGAGCAGTTCTTC. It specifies CASRDLPSSYNEQFF.

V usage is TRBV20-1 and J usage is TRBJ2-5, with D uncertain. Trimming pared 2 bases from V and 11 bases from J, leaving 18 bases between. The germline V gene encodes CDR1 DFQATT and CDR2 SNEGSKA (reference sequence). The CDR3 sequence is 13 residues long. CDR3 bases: TGCAGTGCTAGAATGAAAATGTACAATGAGCAGTACTTC. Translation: CSARMKMYNEQYF.

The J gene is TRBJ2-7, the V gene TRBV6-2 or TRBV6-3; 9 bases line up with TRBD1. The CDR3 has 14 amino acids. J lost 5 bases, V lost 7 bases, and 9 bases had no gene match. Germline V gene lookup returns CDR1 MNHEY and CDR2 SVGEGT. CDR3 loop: CASTPGQGNHEQYF. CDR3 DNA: TGTGCCAGCACCCCGGGACAGGGCAACCACGAGCAGTACTTC.

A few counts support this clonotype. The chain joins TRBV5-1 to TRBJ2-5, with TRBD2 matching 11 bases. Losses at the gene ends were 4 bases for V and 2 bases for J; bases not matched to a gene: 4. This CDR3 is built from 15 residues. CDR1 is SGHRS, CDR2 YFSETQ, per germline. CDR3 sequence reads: CASSIGTSGQETQYF. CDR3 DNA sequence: TGCGCCAGCAGCATCGGGACTAGCGGTCAAGAGACCCAGTACTTC.

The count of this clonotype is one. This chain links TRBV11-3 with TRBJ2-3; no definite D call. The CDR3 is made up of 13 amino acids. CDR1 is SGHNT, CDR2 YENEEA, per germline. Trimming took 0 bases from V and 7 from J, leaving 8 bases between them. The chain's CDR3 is CASSLEGPHTQYF. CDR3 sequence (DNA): TGTGCCAGCAGCTTAGAGGGTCCACATACGCAGTATTTT. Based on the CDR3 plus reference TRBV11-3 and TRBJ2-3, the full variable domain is EAGVVQSPRYKIIEKKQPVAFWCNPISGHNTLYWYLQNLGQGPELLIRYENEEAVDDSQLPKDRFSAERLKGVDSTLKIQPAELGDSAVYLCASSLEGPHTQYFGPGTRLTVL.

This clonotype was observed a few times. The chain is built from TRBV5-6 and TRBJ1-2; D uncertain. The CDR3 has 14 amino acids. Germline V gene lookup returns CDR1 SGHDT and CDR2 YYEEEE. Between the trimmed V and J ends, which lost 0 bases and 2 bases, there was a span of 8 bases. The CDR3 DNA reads TGTGCCAGCAGCTTGGTTCCCGTAAACTATGGCTACACCTTC. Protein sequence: CASSLVPVNYGYTF.

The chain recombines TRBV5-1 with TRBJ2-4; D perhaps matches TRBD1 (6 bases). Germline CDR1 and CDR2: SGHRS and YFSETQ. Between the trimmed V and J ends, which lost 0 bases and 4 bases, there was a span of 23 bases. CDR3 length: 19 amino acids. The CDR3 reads CASSLAGTLDDRIKNIQYF. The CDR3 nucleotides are TGCGCCAGCAGCTTGGCCGGGACACTCGATGATAGAATTAAAAACATTCAGTACTTC.

In DNA, the CDR3 is TGTGCCAGCACGGGACTAGCGGGAGATGGTGAGCAGTTCTTC. Its protein is CASTGLAGDGEQFF. The chain carries TRBV10-3 and TRBJ2-1; 14 positions agree with TRBD2. Germline lookup yields CDR1 ENHRY and CDR2 SYGVKD. V was clipped by 10 bases and J by 9 bases; unmatched bases: 8. The CDR3 totals 14 residues.

CDR3 DNA sequence: TGTGCCAGCAGTTTTGGGGGCGGGGATGGCTACACCTTC. This codes for CASSFGGGDGYTF. J is TRBJ1-2 and V is TRBV27; D is perhaps TRBD1 (6 bases). Germline lookup yields CDR1 MNHEY and CDR2 SMNVEV (reference sequence). The CDR3 runs 13 residues. Trimming took off 3 bases at V and 6 bases at J, with 11 bases between the two ends.

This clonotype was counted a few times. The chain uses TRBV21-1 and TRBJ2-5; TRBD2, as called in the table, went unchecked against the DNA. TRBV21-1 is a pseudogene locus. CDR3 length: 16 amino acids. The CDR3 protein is CASSNLAYGYQETQYF. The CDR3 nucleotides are TGTGCCAGCAGCAACCTAGCATACGGGTACCAAGAGACCCAGTACTTC.

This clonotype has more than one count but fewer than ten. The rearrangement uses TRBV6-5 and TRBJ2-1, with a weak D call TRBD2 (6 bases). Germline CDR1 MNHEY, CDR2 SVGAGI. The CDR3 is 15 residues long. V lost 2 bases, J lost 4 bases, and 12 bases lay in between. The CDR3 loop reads CASSYMWEAYNEQFF. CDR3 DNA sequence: TGTGCCAGCAGTTACATGTGGGAGGCTTACAATGAGCAGTTCTTC.

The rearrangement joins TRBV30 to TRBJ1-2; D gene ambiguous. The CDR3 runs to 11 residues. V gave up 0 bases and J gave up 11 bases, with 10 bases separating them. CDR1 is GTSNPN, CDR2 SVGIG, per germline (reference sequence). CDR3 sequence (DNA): TGTGCCTGGAGTGTACTAACAGCATACACCTTC. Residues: CAWSVLTAYTF.

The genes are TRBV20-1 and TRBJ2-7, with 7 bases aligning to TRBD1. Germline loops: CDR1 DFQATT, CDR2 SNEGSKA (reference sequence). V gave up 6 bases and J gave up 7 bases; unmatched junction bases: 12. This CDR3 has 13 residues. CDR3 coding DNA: TGCAGTGCAAGACCGGACAGGCAGAATGAGCAGTACTTC. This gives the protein CSARPDRQNEQYF.

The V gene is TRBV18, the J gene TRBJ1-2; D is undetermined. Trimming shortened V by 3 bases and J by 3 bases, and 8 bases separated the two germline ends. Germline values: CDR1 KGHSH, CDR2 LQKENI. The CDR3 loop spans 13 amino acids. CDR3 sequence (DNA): TGTGCCAGCTCACCTTCCACCGACTATGGCTACACCTTC. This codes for CASSPSTDYGYTF.

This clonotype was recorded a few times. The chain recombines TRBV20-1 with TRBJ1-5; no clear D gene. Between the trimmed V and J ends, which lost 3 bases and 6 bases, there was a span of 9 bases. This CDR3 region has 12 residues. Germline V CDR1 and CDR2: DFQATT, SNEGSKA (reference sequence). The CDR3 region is CSASRQFQPQHF. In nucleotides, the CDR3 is TGCAGTGCTAGTCGCCAGTTTCAGCCCCAGCATTTT.

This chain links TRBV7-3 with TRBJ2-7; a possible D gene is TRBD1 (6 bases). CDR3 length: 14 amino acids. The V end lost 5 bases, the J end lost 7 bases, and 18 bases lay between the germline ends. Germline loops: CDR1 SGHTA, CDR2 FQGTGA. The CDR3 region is CASSQGGVDNEQYF. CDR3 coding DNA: TGTGCCAGCAGCCAAGGGGGAGTTGACAATGAGCAGTACTTC.

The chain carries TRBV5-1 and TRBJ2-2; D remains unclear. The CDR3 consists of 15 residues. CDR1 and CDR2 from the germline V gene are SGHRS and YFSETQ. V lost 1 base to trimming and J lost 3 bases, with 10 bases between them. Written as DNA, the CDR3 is TGCGCCAGCAGCTTGCGAGTTGGGGACACCGGGGAGCTGTTTTTT. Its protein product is CASSLRVGDTGELFF.

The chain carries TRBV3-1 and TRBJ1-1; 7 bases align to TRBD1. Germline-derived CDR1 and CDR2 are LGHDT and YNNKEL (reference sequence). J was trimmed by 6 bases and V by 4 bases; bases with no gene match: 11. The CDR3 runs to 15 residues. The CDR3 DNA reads TGTGCCAGCAGCCTACCGGGACAGTTGTTTGCTGAAGCTTTCTTT. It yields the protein CASSLPGQLFAEAFF. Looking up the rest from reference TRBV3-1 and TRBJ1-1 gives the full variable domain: DTAVSQTPKYLVTQMGNDKSIKCEQNLGHDTMYWYKQDSKKFLKIMFSYNNKELIINETVPNRFSPKSPDKAHLNLHINSLELGDSAVYFCASSLPGQLFAEAFFGQGTRLTVV.

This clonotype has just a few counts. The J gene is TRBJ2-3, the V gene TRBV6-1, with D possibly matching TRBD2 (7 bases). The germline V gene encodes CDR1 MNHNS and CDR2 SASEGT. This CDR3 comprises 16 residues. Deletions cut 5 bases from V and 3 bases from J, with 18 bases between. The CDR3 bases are TGTGCCAGCAGTCCAGTTCGGGGGGCAGGAACAGATACGCAGTATTTT. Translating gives CASSPVRGAGTDTQYF.

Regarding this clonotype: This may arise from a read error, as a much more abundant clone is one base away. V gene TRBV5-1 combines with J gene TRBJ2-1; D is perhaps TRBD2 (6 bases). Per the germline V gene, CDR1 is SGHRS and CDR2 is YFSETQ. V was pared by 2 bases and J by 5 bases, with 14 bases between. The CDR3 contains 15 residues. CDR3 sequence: CASSLRAGSDNEQFF. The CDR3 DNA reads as TGCGCCAGCAGCTTACGGGCGGGGAGCGACAATGAGCAGTTCTTC.